This T cell receptor beta chain was found in a study of T cells in Graves' hyperthyroidism and ophthalmopathy. Study-level findings and limits: Most thyroid clonotypes expanded above 0.001 were also detected in blood. A model built on 13 V-J features separated ophthalmopathy from stable hyperthyroidism.

Amplification of TCR beta CDR3 regions used RNA as the template. The TCR CDR3 was amplified in a first-round RT-PCR using the HTBI primer set. MiXCR was run by TCRdb on the multiplex PCR reads, yielding one entry per CDR3 protein. Of some 350,000 distinct CDR3 sequences in the sample, 25% are singletons; the top ten hold around 67%. Germline trimming cut 6 bases from V and 5 bases from J; bases unmatched to any gene: 15. The CDR3 is 16 residues long. CDR1 and CDR2 (germline): SGHAT, FQNNGV. Comments on this clonotype: The antigen remains undetermined.

Researchers defined stable Graves' hyperthyroidism as no ophthalmopathy progression within 18 months. This TCR was recovered from a man aged 45-65 years with Graves' hyperthyroidism. The sequenced sample consisted of blood. The chain employs TRBV11-2 and TRBJ2-7, with 8 bases fitting TRBD1. The CDR3 region has the DNA TGTGCCAGCAGTTACACCTCCGGGACAGGTTTGGACGAGCAGTACTTC. Protein: CASSYTSGTGLDEQYF.